This T cell receptor beta chain was obtained from a study of cytomegalovirus exposure and HLA in healthy donors listed by TCRdb under 2017. About the investigation overall: An earlier analysis of several hundred of the donors reported roughly 300 Gb of sequence data and about 100 million unique TCR beta sequences from 150 million to 200 million T cells. The number of donors typed differed by locus, with 629-630 for A, B, C, DRB1 and DQB1, around 560 for DQA1, 600 to 610 for DPA1, and 472 for DPB1. The study was designed to test whether signatures of past pathogen exposure could be identified by cataloging public T cell receptors. A later genetic analysis took genome-wide SNP genotypes for about 55% of the 666 donors and used that subset as a discovery cohort. A later analysis re-analyzed previously published TCR beta repertoires from 500 to 700 donors and added high-resolution HLA genotyping to study TCR occurrence patterns. An early release that covered fewer than 750 HLA-typed donors contained about 300 gigabases of sequencing data and tens of millions of unique TCR sequences. Donor age, sex, ethnicity and CMV serostatus were collected together with the repertoire data. A handful of DR-DQ haplotypes were handled as single units for association and clustering because linkage in the cohort was strong. In addition to the first cohort of 500 to 850 subjects, a separate validation cohort of 120 different subjects was used. Across 398 genotyped donors of the cohort, an average of approximately 240,000 unique TCR beta nucleotide sequences per donor were sequenced, and 15% to 20% of those sequences were non-productive. Rather than drawing on any new phenotypic data, the later analysis identified candidate immune exposures from TCR beta sequences and the way those sequences occurred across donors. An earlier analysis of about 620 of the donors applied high-throughput TCR beta sequencing to assess whether each TCR beta V gene segment acted as functional or pseudogenic. To predict cytomegalovirus infection status, the study combined high-throughput TCR immunosequencing, statistical association of individual TCRs with disease status, and machine learning. Class I and class II HLA loci were covered by the typing at four-digit resolution. All discovery cohort repertoires had been generated on a single sequencing platform. Using immunosequencing, the study profiled T cell repertoires from 666 subjects and related those repertoires to cytomegalovirus serostatus. The genetic ancestry cluster associated with self-reported Caucasian donors included 70% to 85% of the roughly 400 genotyped donors. The research as a whole found: The sequencing pipeline was judged likely to have produced a cluster of highly shared sequence variants as a technical artifact. When HLA alleles, especially DR and DQ, strongly co-occurred, TCR associations were difficult to assign to individual alleles. An earlier analysis of 587 of the donors showed that most TCR beta V segments appeared in productive rearrangements either about 87% or about 30% of the time, which broadly matched IMGT annotations. Sequencing depth was assumed to be roughly uniform across donors in the presence/absence analyses, though that assumption may not hold. In a later analysis, about 17,000 TCR beta sequences were associated with specific HLA alleles at a false discovery rate of 0.05. Linkage disequilibrium might explain the correlated functional status among segregating V segments, but an unknown experimental factor could not be ruled out. A later analysis found that TCR association rates varied across HLA loci, with DRB1 alleles showing the most associated TCRs and HLA-C alleles the fewest. In a later genetic analysis, fewer N-insertions in productive TCRs were reported among donors in an Asian-associated ancestry cluster than the roughly 670-donor mean. Most TCR sequences were observed very rarely across donors, whereas some public TCRs were present in many individuals. In a later analysis, HLA-associated TCR beta chains showed more clonal expansion and lower generation probabilities than non-associated chains that were equally common. Several of the top co-occurrence clusters appeared to be linked to parvovirus B19, influenza, CMV and Epstein-Barr virus, according to a later analysis. The classifier was reported to diagnose cytomegalovirus status with high specificity and sensitivity in both the original and validation cohorts. Only TCR beta chains were sequenced in this cohort, and the absence of alpha or paired-chain data limited detectable features. A further reported finding was that TCR beta sequences accurately predicted the HLA-A and HLA-B alleles for most subjects in the first cohort. Because HLA typing was unavailable for some donors at each locus, only the typed subset was used in association tests. The 87-base-pair reads could not distinguish some IMGT-functional V segments, including TRBV6-2 and TRBV6-3, so those segments were excluded. In a later genetic analysis, a missense DCLRE1C variant was associated with V-gene and J-gene trimming of TCR beta chains, and the association was replicated in an independent cohort. In the study, roughly 160 TCR beta chains were listed as associated with cytomegalovirus. Immune exposure information for the cohort was limited to CMV serostatus. Three of the identified cytomegalovirus-associated TCR beta chains were confirmed in vitro to be specific for cytomegalovirus antigens. Because counts were too low, more than 15 rarely observed V segments, including chromosome 9 orphons, were excluded from the earlier analysis of 587 of the donors. According to a later analysis, most CMV-associated TCR beta chains appeared to be HLA-restricted, and the HLA associations seemed to be driven largely by CMV exposure. The authors suggested that the approach could potentially be generalized to other disease states and immunological phenotypes.

Trimming costs V 1 base and J 6 bases, and their ends lie 12 bases apart. As encoded in the germline V gene, CDR1 is SGDLS while CDR2 is YYNGEE. Spanning cysteine to phenylalanine, the CDR3 consists of 14 amino acids. Only CDR3 DNA is held: 42 bases, read in frame from base 1. Of note for this clone: What antigen it recognizes has not been identified. No much larger clone exists at a distance of one base, and base qualities are not known.

Library creation used the immunoSEQ multiplex PCR assay. For the multiplex PCR, a mixture combining 60 forward primers for TCR Vbeta segments and 13 reverse primers for TCR Jbeta segments was used. Amplification of the CDR3 region of rearranged TCR beta genes was performed with a multiplex PCR assay on genomic DNA. Amplified TCR beta libraries were sequenced as 87-base-pair reads on the Illumina HiSeq System. As for the original processing: A later analysis tallied approximately 87 million unique TCR beta chains across the 640 or so repertoires, and about 10 million of those chains were shared by two or more donors. Raw reads were error-corrected and collapsed into unique sequences by a nearest-neighbor algorithm in which closely related sequences were merged to remove PCR and sequencing errors. Alignment of CDR3 sequences to IMGT reference sequences was used to assign V, D and J gene segments. For a sequence to be retained, a match of at least six nucleotides to both a V gene segment and a J gene segment was required. A rearrangement counted as productive if the CDR3 had no stop codons and remained in frame with V and J, and every other rearrangement counted as non-productive. CDR3 was defined by IMGT convention, running from the second conserved V-encoded cysteine to the conserved J-encoded phenylalanine. The earlier analysis of roughly 590 of the donors excluded sequences that lacked an unambiguous match to a single V gene segment. In an earlier analysis of around 590 of the donors, a V segment was called functional when productive rearrangements were above 56.7%, and segregating when the standard deviation between donors exceeded 5%. A statistical classification framework was developed to diagnose cytomegalovirus status using the catalog of TCR beta chain sequences. A later analysis assigned V and J genes by comparing TCR nucleotide sequences with IMGT/GENE-DB human TR gene sequences. The TCRdist pipeline was used in a later analysis to assign CDR3 sequences and most-parsimonious VDJ recombination scenarios. A later analysis defined each TCR beta chain by its CDR3 amino acid sequence plus V-gene family, and excluded reads lacking a unique V-gene family. A later analysis removed 500 to 600 highly shared, low-generation-probability nucleotide sequences to deal with suspected cross-contamination and a sequencing artifact. In a later analysis, a clonal expansion index was calculated for each public chain from normalized within-repertoire ranks of inferred template counts. In a later analysis, generation probabilities were computed using a VDJ recombination model fitted to out-of-frame rearrangements, and the results were checked against IGoR. A later analysis scored TCR-TCR, TCR-HLA and TCR-CMV co-occurrence with hypergeometric tests, applying a repertoire-size bias correction to TCR pairs. A later analysis estimated false discovery rates by permuting HLA or CMV assignments 20 times. In a later analysis, co-occurring TCRs were grouped with DBSCAN, and TCRdist sequence similarity was added when clustering was performed within HLA-allele-positive subsets. Repertoires with fewer than 30,000 or more than 120,000 public chains were left out of co-occurrence clustering, as were five repertoires with anomalous nucleotide sharing. The source is immuneACCESS, and TCRdb retained only in-frame sequences with V and J called. Part of the clones is not carried over; for the studies checked, unresolved V genes explain less than half of this, and the remainder is unexplained. The V and J calls and clone size are taken from that table; D and trimming were inferred from the DNA. The table for this sample lists about 94,000 clones; roughly 8.2% of them were counted only once. The ten largest clones represent about 2% of the sample.

The cohort was made up of 666 healthy bone marrow donors. Cohort members were all nominally healthy when sampled, although unrecorded immune exposures were likely present. The donor was CMV seronegative and belonged to the group of over 350 seronegative cohort members. A peripheral blood sample was provided by each donor, and peripheral blood mononuclear cells were used for TCR beta sequencing. Genomic DNA was extracted from the blood cell samples with the Qiagen DNeasy Blood Extraction Kit. The receptor was isolated from a man aged 45-60 years in good health and CMV-seronegative. Sequencing was performed on PBMCs. The rearrangement combines TRBV9 with TRBJ2-3, with the D gene not clear enough to name. This receptor has the CDR3 CASSVNWAGDTQYF. The bases read TGTGCCAGCAGCGTAAATTGGGCTGGTGATACGCAGTATTTT. The variable domain in full, with residues beyond the CDR3 obtained from the reference TRBV9 and TRBJ2-3 genes, is DSGVTQTPKHLITATGQRVTLRCSPRSGDLSVYWYQQSLDQGLQFLIQYYNGEERAKGNILERFSAQQFPDLHSELNLSSLELGDSALYFCASSVNWAGDTQYFGPGTRLTVL.